This T cell receptor beta chain was recovered during a study of cytomegalovirus exposure and HLA in healthy donors. The study, taken as a whole, reports: It was taken for granted in presence/absence analyses that sequencing depth across donors was roughly uniform.

Use of 60 Vbeta and 13 Jbeta primers characterized the PCR. TCRdb's table, derived via immunoSEQ multiplex PCR, lists solely in-frame clones and lacks some. In the table there are 75,000 to 90,000 clones, over 75% of which are singletons. This clone was found a few times. The antigen remains undetermined. Sample: PBMCs. This TCR was recovered from a human donor in good health.

The CDR3 DNA reads as TGTGCCAGCAGCCGGTACCAAGAGACCCAGTACTTC. The encoded protein is CASSRYQETQYF. The rearrangement uses TRBV7-6 and TRBJ2-5; no definite D call. Germline CDR1 is SGHVS and CDR2 is FNYEAQ. The CDR3 is 12 residues long. The germline V and J ends were trimmed by 5 bases and 0 bases, with 4 bases remaining between them.